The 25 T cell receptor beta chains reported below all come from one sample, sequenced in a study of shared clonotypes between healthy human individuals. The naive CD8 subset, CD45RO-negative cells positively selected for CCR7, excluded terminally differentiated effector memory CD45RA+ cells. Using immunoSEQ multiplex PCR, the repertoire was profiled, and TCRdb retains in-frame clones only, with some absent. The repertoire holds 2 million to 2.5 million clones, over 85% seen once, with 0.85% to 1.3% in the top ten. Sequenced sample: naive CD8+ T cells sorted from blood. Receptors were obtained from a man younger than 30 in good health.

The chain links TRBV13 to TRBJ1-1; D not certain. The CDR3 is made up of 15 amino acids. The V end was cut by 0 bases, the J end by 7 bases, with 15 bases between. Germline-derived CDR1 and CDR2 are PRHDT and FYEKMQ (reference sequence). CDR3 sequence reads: CASSLGRSAPLEAFF. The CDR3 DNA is TGTGCCAGCAGCTTAGGCCGGTCAGCTCCTCTTGAAGCTTTCTTT.

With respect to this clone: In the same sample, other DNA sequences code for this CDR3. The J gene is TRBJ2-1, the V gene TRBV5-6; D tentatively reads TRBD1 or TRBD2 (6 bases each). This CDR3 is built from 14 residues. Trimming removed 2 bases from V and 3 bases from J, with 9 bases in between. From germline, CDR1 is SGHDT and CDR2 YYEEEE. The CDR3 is CASSLGGGYNEQFF. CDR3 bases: TGTGCCAGCAGCTTAGGGGGAGGCTACAATGAGCAGTTCTTC.

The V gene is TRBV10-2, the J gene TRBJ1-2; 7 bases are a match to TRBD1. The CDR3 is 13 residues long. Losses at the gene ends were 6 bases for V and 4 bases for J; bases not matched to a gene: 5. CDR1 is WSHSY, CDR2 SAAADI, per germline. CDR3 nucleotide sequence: TGCGCCAGCAGCCCGACAGGGACCTATGGCTACACCTTC. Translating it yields CASSPTGTYGYTF.

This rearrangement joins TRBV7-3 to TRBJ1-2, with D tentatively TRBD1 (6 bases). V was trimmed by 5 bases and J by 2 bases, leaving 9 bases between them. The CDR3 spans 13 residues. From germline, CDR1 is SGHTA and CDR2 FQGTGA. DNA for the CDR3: TGTGCCAGCAGCCCCGGGACAAACTATGGCTACACCTTC. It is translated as CASSPGTNYGYTF. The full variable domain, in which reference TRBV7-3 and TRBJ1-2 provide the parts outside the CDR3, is GAGVSQTPSNKVTEKGKYVELRCDPISGHTALYWYRQSLGQGPEFLIYFQGTGAADDSGLPNDRFFAVRPEGSVSTLKIQRTERGDSAVYLCASSPGTNYGYTFGSGTRLTVV.

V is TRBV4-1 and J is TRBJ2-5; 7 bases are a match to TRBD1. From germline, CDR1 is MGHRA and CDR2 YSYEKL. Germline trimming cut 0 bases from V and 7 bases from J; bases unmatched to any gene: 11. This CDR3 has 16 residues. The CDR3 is CASSQDDRAGRGTQYF. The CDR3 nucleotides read TGCGCCAGCAGCCAAGATGACAGGGCAGGACGGGGGACCCAGTACTTC.

Here the CDR3 reads CASSLPHSVQYF. The CDR3 nucleotides read TGTGCCAGCAGTTTACCCCACAGTGTGCAGTACTTC. This chain links TRBV28 with TRBJ2-7; D gene uncertain. The CDR3 consists of 12 residues. The V end was cut by 2 bases, the J end by 9 bases, with 11 bases between. From germline, CDR1 is MDHEN and CDR2 SYDVKM.

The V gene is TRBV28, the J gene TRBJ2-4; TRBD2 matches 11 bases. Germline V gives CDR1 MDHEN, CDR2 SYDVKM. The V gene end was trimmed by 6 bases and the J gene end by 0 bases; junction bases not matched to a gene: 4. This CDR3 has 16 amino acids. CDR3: CASRGLAEKAKNIQYF. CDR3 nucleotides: TGTGCCAGCAGGGGACTAGCGGAGAAAGCCAAAAACATTCAGTACTTC.

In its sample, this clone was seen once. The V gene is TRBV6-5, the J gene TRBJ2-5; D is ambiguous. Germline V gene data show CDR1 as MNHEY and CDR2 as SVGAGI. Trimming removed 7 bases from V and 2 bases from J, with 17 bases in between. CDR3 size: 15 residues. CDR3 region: CASNAEPRGQETQYF. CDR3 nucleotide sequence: TGTGCCAGCAACGCAGAGCCTAGAGGACAAGAGACCCAGTACTTC.

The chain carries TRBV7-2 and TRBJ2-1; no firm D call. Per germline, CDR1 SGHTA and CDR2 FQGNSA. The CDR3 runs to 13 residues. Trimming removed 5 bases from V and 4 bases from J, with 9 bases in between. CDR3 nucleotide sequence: TGTGCCAGCAGCAGGGATTTTTACAATGAGCAGTTCTTC. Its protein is CASSRDFYNEQFF.

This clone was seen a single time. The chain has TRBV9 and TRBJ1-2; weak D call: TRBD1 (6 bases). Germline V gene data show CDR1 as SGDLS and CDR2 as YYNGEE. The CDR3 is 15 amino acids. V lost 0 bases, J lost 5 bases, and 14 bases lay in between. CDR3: CASSVEGTPGYGYTF. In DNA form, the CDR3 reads TGTGCCAGCAGCGTAGAGGGGACACCAGGGTATGGCTACACCTTC.

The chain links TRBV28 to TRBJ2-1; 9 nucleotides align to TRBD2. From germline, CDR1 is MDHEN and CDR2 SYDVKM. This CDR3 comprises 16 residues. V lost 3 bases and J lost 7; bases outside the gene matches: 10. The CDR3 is CASSFGGGEWLNEQFF. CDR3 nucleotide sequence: TGTGCCAGCAGTTTCGGCGGGGGGGAGTGGTTGAATGAGCAGTTCTTC. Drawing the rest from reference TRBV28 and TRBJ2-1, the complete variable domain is DVKVTQSSRYLVKRTGEKVFLECVQDMDHENMFWYRQDPGLGLRLIYFSYDVKMKEKGDIPEGYSVSREKKERFSLILESASTNQTSMYLCASSFGGGEWLNEQFFGPGTRLTVL.

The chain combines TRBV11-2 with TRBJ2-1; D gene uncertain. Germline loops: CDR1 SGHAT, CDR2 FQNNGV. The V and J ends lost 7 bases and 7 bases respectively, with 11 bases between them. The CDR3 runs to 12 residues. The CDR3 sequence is CASTSPENEQFF. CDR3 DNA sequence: TGTGCCAGCACCTCGCCGGAAAATGAGCAGTTCTTC.

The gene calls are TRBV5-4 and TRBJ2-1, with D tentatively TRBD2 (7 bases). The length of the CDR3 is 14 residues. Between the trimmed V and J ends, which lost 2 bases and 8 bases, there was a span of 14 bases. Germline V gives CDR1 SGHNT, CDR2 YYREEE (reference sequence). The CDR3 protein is CASSFRGAGDEQFF. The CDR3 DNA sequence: TGTGCCAGCAGCTTCCGGGGGGCTGGTGATGAGCAGTTCTTC.

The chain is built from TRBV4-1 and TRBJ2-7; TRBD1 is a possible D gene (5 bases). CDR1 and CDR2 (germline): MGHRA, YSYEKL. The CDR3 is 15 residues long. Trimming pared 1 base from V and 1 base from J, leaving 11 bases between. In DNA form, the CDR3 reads TGCGCCAGCAGCCAAGGTAGGGGCAGGTCCTACGAGCAGTACTTC. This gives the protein CASSQGRGRSYEQYF.

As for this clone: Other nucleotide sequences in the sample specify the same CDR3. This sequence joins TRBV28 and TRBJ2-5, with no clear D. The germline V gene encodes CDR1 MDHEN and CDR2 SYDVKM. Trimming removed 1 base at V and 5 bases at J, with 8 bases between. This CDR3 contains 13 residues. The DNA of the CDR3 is TGTGCCAGCAGTTTATTAGGTTTGGAGACCCAGTACTTC. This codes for CASSLLGLETQYF. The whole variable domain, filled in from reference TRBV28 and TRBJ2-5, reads DVKVTQSSRYLVKRTGEKVFLECVQDMDHENMFWYRQDPGLGLRLIYFSYDVKMKEKGDIPEGYSVSREKKERFSLILESASTNQTSMYLCASSLLGLETQYFGPGTRLLVL.

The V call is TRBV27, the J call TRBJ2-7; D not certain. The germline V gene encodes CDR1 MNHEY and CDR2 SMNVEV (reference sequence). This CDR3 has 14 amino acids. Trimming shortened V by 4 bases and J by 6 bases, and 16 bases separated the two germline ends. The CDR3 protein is CASSSPGPSLEQYF. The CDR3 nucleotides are TGTGCCAGCAGTTCTCCGGGTCCCAGCCTCGAGCAGTACTTC.

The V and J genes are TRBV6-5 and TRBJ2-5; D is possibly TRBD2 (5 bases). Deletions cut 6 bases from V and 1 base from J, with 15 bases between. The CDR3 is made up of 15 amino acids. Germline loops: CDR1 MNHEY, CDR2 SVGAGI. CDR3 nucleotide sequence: TGTGCCAGCAGGCCCTCCCCGGGGAGCCAAGAGACCCAGTACTTC. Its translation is CASRPSPGSQETQYF.

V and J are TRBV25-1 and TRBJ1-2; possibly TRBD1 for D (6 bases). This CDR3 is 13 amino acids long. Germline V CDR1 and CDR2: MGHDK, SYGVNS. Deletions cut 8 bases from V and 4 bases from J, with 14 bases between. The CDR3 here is CASLGGGGYGYTF. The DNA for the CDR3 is TGTGCCAGCTTAGGGGGGGGTGGCTATGGCTACACCTTC.

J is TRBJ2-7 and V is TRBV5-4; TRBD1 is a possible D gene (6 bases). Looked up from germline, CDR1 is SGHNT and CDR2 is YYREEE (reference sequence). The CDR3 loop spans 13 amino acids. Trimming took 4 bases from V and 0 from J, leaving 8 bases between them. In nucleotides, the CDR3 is TGTGCCAGCAGCCAGGGGTCCTCCTACGAGCAGTACTTC. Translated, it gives CASSQGSSYEQYF. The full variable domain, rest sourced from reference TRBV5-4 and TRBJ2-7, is ETGVTQSPTHLIKTRGQQVTLRCSSQSGHNTVSWYQQALGQGPQFIFQYYREEENGRGNFPPRFSGLQFPNYSSELNVNALELDDSALYLCASSQGSSYEQYFGPGTRLTVT.

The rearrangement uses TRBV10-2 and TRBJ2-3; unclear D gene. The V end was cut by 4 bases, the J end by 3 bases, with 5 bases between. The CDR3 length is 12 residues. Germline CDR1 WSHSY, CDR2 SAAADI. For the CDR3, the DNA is TGCGCCAGCAGTGGTGAGACAGATACGCAGTATTTT. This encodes CASSGETDTQYF.

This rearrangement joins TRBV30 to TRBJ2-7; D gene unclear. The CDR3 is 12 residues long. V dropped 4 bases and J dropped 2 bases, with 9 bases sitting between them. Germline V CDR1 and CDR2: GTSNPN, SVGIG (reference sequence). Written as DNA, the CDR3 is TGTGCCTGGAACATAGATCCCTACGAGCAGTACTTC. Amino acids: CAWNIDPYEQYF.

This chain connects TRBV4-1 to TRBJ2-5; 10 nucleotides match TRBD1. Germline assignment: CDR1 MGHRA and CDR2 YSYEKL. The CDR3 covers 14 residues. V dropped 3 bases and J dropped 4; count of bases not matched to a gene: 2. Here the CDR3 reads CASSHGTGVETQYF. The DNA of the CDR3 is TGCGCCAGCAGCCACGGGACAGGGGTAGAGACCCAGTACTTC.

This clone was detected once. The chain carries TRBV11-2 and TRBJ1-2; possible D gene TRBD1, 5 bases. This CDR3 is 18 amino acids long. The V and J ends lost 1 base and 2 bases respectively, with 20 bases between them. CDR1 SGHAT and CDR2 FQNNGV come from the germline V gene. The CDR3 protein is CASSLGYNEDRDNYGYTF. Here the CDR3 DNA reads TGTGCCAGCAGCTTAGGGTACAACGAGGATCGGGACAACTATGGCTACACCTTC.

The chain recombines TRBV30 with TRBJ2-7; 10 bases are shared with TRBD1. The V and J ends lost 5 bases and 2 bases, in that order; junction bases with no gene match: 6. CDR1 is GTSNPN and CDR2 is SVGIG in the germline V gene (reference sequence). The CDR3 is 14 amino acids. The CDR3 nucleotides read TGTGCCTGGGGTTCCGGGACAGGGGCCTACGAGCAGTACTTC. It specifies CAWGSGTGAYEQYF.

Here the CDR3 reads CASSHLFGTDNEQFF. CDR3 nucleotide sequence: TGCGCCAGCAGCCATCTTTTTGGGACAGACAATGAGCAGTTCTTC. This sequence joins TRBV4-3 and TRBJ2-1; 7 bases agree with TRBD1. Trimming removed 3 bases from V and 5 bases from J; junction bases left unmatched: 7. CDR1 LGHNA and CDR2 YSLEER come from the germline V gene. This CDR3 is built from 15 residues.